The clone carrying this TCR beta chain was counted at least ten times. The antigen is not known. The sample is drawn from a study of response to subunit inactivated influenza vaccine. General study findings and limits: T cells newly recruited by each seasonal influenza vaccination are few, the authors suggested.

Each CDR3 protein is one row after TCRdb ran MiXCR on the RT-PCR reads. The sample lists roughly 570,000 distinct CDR3 sequences, 14% occurring once. V dropped 3 bases and J dropped 6 bases, with 23 bases sitting between them. The CDR3 runs 17 residues. Looked up from germline, CDR1 is MGHRA and CDR2 is YSYEKL. The chain has TRBV4-1 and TRBJ1-2; D remains ambiguous. This clonotype originated in a man in his forties or fifties who received an inactivated influenza vaccine. The sequencing used PBMCs from blood, collected 11 to 12 days after vaccination. Here the CDR3 DNA reads TGCGCCAGCAGCCAGCTAGCTTTGAGGGAGAAGGTCGATGGCTACACCTTC. Translated, it gives CASSQLALREKVDGYTF.